Here is one T cell receptor beta chain with its context. Antigen unknown. Germline is not matched at one junction end, which may reflect a read error. Donor samples were obtained from healthy Caucasian individuals from Russia, aged about 6 to 95. This sample is part of a study of blood T cells in healthy people across ages. Study-wide points: Naive and antigen-experienced cells were not separated, limiting conclusive comparison.

The germline V gene encodes CDR1 SGHTA and CDR2 FQGNSA. The CDR3 sequence is 14 residues long. Primed by a sample-barcoded 5' primer and a J-beta primer mix, a second PCR proceeded for about 6 to 12 cycles. TCRdb re-derived calls from the 5' RACE reads in MiXCR, one entry per CDR3 protein. The sample yields about 1.4 million distinct CDR3 sequences, roughly 60% seen once. The sequenced material came from blood. This receptor was obtained from a man aged 18 to 29 in good health. This chain joins TRBV7-2 and TRBJ2-4; 9 bases agree with TRBD2. Matching the DNA end better, TRBJ2-5 makes the J call doubtful. CDR3 sequence: CVSSVGLAAETQYF. The CDR3 DNA reads TGTGTCAGCAGCGTGGGACTAGCAGCCGAGACCCAGTACTTC.